This passage covers 25 T cell receptor beta chains from one sample sequenced in a study of shared clonotypes between healthy human individuals. Repertoires were generated with immunoSEQ multiplex PCR, while TCRdb's copy carries only in-frame clones and drops some. The profile shows some 2.1 million clones, about 95% of them singletons. The sample consisted of naive CD4+ T cells sorted from blood. Subset reported: CD45RA+ positively selected. These receptors came from a man aged 18 to 30 in good health.

This clone appeared a few times. The genes are TRBV12-5 and TRBJ1-5, with a tentative D call TRBD1 (5 bases). The V end lost 0 bases, the J end lost 1 base, and 10 bases lay between the germline ends. CDR1 is LGHNT, CDR2 FRNRAP, per germline. The CDR3 contains 16 residues. The CDR3 protein is CASGLVRGGSNQPQHF. The CDR3 nucleotides read TGTGCTAGTGGTTTGGTACGGGGGGGAAGCAATCAGCCCCAGCATTTT. The full variable domain, with the rest looked up from reference TRBV12-5 and TRBJ1-5, is DARVTQTPRHKVTEMGQEVTMRCQPILGHNTVFWYRQTMMQGLELLAYFRNRAPLDDSGMPKDRFSAEMPDATLATLKIQPSEPRDSAVYFCASGLVRGGSNQPQHFGDGTRLSIL.

This chain uses TRBV6-5 with TRBJ2-3, with 7 bases lining up with TRBD2. This CDR3 spans 15 amino acids. Germline V gives CDR1 MNHEY, CDR2 SVGAGI. J gave up 1 base and V 2 bases, and 3 bases lay outside the gene matches. The CDR3 DNA is TGTGCCAGCAGTTACGTTGCGGGAGGCACAGATACGCAGTATTTT. Translating gives CASSYVAGGTDTQYF.

The chain couples TRBV28 to TRBJ1-1, with 12 bases aligning to TRBD1. The CDR3 sequence is 16 residues long. With V trimmed by 4 bases and J by 11 bases, 14 bases remained unmatched. CDR1 is MDHEN and CDR2 is SYDVKM in the germline V gene. The CDR3 DNA reads as TGTGCCAGCAGTTCCGGGACAGGGGGCGATTTCAGCTTTGCTTTCTTT. Amino acid sequence: CASSSGTGGDFSFAFF.

The chain links TRBV18 to TRBJ2-5, with 8 bases lining up with TRBD2. The germline V gene has CDR1 KGHSH and CDR2 LQKENI. Losses at the gene ends were 0 bases for V and 7 bases for J; bases not matched to a gene: 7. The CDR3 covers 15 residues. CDR3 amino acids: CASSPPGTSGVTQYF. The CDR3 region has the DNA TGTGCCAGCTCACCACCGGGGACTAGTGGGGTGACCCAGTACTTC.

The V call is TRBV18, the J call TRBJ1-2; D remains unclear. V gave up 6 bases and J gave up 0 bases, with 11 bases separating them. The CDR3 is 14 residues long. CDR1 and CDR2 from the germline V gene are KGHSH and LQKENI. The CDR3 DNA is TGTGCCAGCTCGCAGGAAGTTTCTAACTATGGCTACACCTTC. Translated: CASSQEVSNYGYTF.

The chain employs TRBV7-2 and TRBJ2-7; perhaps TRBD2 as D (6 bases). From germline, CDR1 is SGHTA and CDR2 FQGNSA. V lost 3 bases and J 2 bases, leaving 14 bases between the germline ends. The length of the CDR3 is 15 residues. The DNA of the CDR3 is TGTGCCAGCAGCTTTGGGAGGTTCAGGGCCTACGAGCAGTACTTC. Residues: CASSFGRFRAYEQYF.

V gene TRBV5-1 combines with J gene TRBJ1-1; 8 bases line up with TRBD1. This CDR3 comprises 17 residues. The germline CDR1 and CDR2 sequences are SGHRS and YFSETQ. V was clipped by 0 bases and J by 0 bases; unmatched bases: 7. Here the CDR3 reads CASSLVPGTGMNTEAFF. The CDR3, as DNA: TGCGCCAGCAGCTTGGTCCCCGGGACAGGAATGAACACTGAAGCTTTCTTT.

The chain employs TRBV2 and TRBJ2-7; TRBD1 aligns across 10 bases. The CDR3 sequence is 15 residues long. Germline CDR1 is SNHLY and CDR2 is FYNNEI. Unmatched junction bases numbered 11, after V lost 5 bases and J lost 7 bases. CDR3 sequence (DNA): TGTGCCAGCAGTAAGGAAGGGACAGGGGTAGGGGAGCAGTACTTC. Protein sequence: CASSKEGTGVGEQYF.

This chain links TRBV6-1 with TRBJ2-6; D possibly corresponds to TRBD2 (6 bases). Germline V CDR1 and CDR2: MNHNS, SASEGT. Trimming took off 1 base at V and 4 bases at J, with 14 bases between the two ends. This CDR3 has 17 residues. The CDR3 sequence: CASSEGLAVAGANVLTF. The CDR3 bases are TGTGCCAGCAGTGAAGGGTTAGCGGTCGCGGGGGCCAACGTCCTGACTTTC.

The gene calls are TRBV4-1 and TRBJ2-5, with D maybe TRBD2 (5 bases). In germline, CDR1 is MGHRA, CDR2 YSYEKL. The CDR3 extends over 14 amino acids. V lost 5 bases to trimming and J lost 4 bases, with 14 bases between them. For the CDR3, the DNA is TGCGCCAGCAGCAACGGGGTGGTGGGAGAGACCCAGTACTTC. This codes for CASSNGVVGETQYF.

The chain has TRBV2 and TRBJ2-7, with no clear D. The germline gives CDR1 SNHLY, CDR2 FYNNEI. V lost 7 bases and J lost 3, with 7 bases in between. The CDR3 sequence is 11 residues long. The CDR3 sequence: CASKRGYEQYF. CDR3 in DNA: TGTGCCAGCAAACGCGGCTACGAGCAGTACTTC. The complete variable domain, with remaining parts taken from reference TRBV2 and TRBJ2-7, reads EPEVTQTPSHQVTQMGQEVILRCVPISNHLYFYWYRQILGQKVEFLVSFYNNEISEKSEIFDDQFSVERPDGSNFTLKIRSTKLEDSAMYFCASKRGYEQYFGPGTRLTVT.

J is TRBJ1-5 and V is TRBV6-5; D unresolved. V lost 5 bases, J lost 9 bases, and 17 bases lay in between. This CDR3 region has 14 residues. Germline V gene sequence: CDR1 MNHEY, CDR2 SVGAGI. CDR3 in amino acids: CASSITRKEGPQHF. CDR3 bases: TGTGCCAGCAGTATCACTAGAAAGGAAGGGCCCCAGCATTTT.

This chain uses TRBV6-4 with TRBJ2-2; D is unclear. Germline V lookup: CDR1 MRHNA, CDR2 SNTAGT. This CDR3 region has 14 residues. Between the trimmed V and J ends, which lost 3 bases and 8 bases, there was a span of 13 bases. CDR3 nucleotide sequence: TGTGCCAGCAGTGAAGGTTCAGTATCAGGGGAGCTGTTTTTT. The encoded protein is CASSEGSVSGELFF.

The chain couples TRBV6-5 to TRBJ1-6; D gene uncertain. V gave up 6 bases and J gave up 6 bases, with 6 bases separating them. CDR3 length equals 12 residues. Germline values: CDR1 MNHEY, CDR2 SVGAGI. The CDR3 bases are TGTGCCAGCAGCCCCATTAATTCACCCCTCCACTTT. Protein sequence: CASSPINSPLHF.

This clone was seen a handful of times. The chain employs TRBV19 and TRBJ2-2; the match to TRBD2 covers 11 bases. This CDR3 comprises 14 residues. After removal of 11 bases from V and 7 bases from J, the junction contained 9 bases not matched to a gene. Germline CDR1 LNHDA, CDR2 SQIVND (reference sequence). CDR3 DNA sequence: TGTGCCCTGTTAGCGGGAGGGCCCAACGGGGAGCTGTTTTTT. Translating gives CALLAGGPNGELFF.

The chain uses TRBV5-6 and TRBJ1-1; TRBD1 is a possible D gene (5 bases). With 0 bases removed from V and 1 base from J, the gap between germline ends came to 10 bases. CDR1 and CDR2 from the germline V gene are SGHDT and YYEEEE. The CDR3 sequence is 15 residues long. CDR3 in amino acids: CASSLADRRNTEAFF. The CDR3 coding sequence is TGTGCCAGCAGCTTGGCAGACAGACGGAACACTGAAGCTTTCTTT.

This sequence joins TRBV7-6 and TRBJ2-7; 12 positions match TRBD1. The V gene end was trimmed by 5 bases and the J gene end by 6 bases; junction bases not matched to a gene: 11. The CDR3 has 16 amino acids. Germline CDR1 SGHVS, CDR2 FNYEAQ. The CDR3, as DNA: TGTGCCAGCAGCCCGTCCGGGACAGGGGGCCACAGCGAGCAGTACTTC. As protein: CASSPSGTGGHSEQYF.

This chain links TRBV5-4 with TRBJ1-2; possibly TRBD1 for D (5 bases). CDR1 and CDR2 from the germline V gene are SGHNT and YYREEE (reference sequence). The V and J ends lost 1 base and 4 bases respectively, with 14 bases between them. The CDR3 is made up of 15 amino acids. CDR3 sequence reads: CASSLKWGEGYGYTF. In nucleotides, the CDR3 is TGTGCCAGCAGCTTGAAATGGGGGGAGGGCTATGGCTACACCTTC.

A word on this clone: This specimen includes other DNA sequences encoding the same CDR3. The J gene is TRBJ1-2, the V gene TRBV5-5; the D is unclear. Deletions cut 0 bases from V and 4 bases from J, with 10 bases between. This CDR3 has 14 residues. Per germline, CDR1 SGHKS and CDR2 YYEKEE (reference sequence). The CDR3 DNA is TGTGCCAGCAGCTTGGAAGGTCAGACCTATGGCTACACCTTC. This encodes CASSLEGQTYGYTF.

This chain joins TRBV5-1 and TRBJ2-2; the match to TRBD1 covers 10 bases. Germline V gene sequence: CDR1 SGHRS, CDR2 YFSETQ. The CDR3 contains 16 residues. V gave up 0 bases and J gave up 7 bases; unmatched junction bases: 6. The CDR3 nucleotides are TGCGCCAGCAGCTTGGCGGGGACAGGGGTTGTCGGGGAGCTGTTTTTT. It translates to CASSLAGTGVVGELFF.

V is TRBV27 and J is TRBJ2-2; 14 nucleotides align to TRBD2. Germline V gene sequence: CDR1 MNHEY, CDR2 SMNVEV (reference sequence). The CDR3 sequence is 18 residues long. The J segment lost 4 bases and the V segment lost 6 bases, leaving 10 bases of the junction unmatched. The CDR3 here is CASRRTSGRKGGTGELFF. DNA for the CDR3: TGTGCCAGCAGGCGGACTAGCGGGAGGAAAGGGGGCACCGGGGAGCTGTTTTTT.

Notes on this clone: Other DNA sequences from this sample encode an identical CDR3 as well. This rearrangement joins TRBV30 to TRBJ2-7; D is undetermined. V lost 2 bases and J 2 bases, leaving 7 bases between the germline ends. This CDR3 region has 12 residues. Looked up from germline, CDR1 is GTSNPN and CDR2 is SVGIG (reference sequence). The CDR3 DNA sequence: TGTGCCTGGAGTCCCAGTCCCTACGAGCAGTACTTC. It specifies CAWSPSPYEQYF.

The genes are TRBV14 and TRBJ1-2; 8 bases agree with TRBD1. V lost 0 bases to trimming and J lost 6 bases; unmatched junction nucleotides: 9. Germline V gene data show CDR1 as SGHDN and CDR2 as FVKESK. The CDR3 covers 16 residues. CDR3 bases: TGTGCCAGCAGCCAAGATCGGACAGGGCCGGGCAATGGCTACACCTTC. Its translation is CASSQDRTGPGNGYTF.

The chain has TRBV6-5 and TRBJ1-4; D is possibly TRBD1 (6 bases). CDR1 is MNHEY, CDR2 SVGAGI, per germline. CDR3 length: 16 amino acids. Between the trimmed V and J ends, which lost 4 bases and 5 bases, there was a span of 17 bases. CDR3 in DNA: TGTGCCAGCAGTTCCCTTCTGGGGGGCCGCAATGAAAAACTGTTTTTT. Translation gives CASSSLLGGRNEKLFF.

V usage is TRBV2 and J usage is TRBJ2-2; either TRBD1 or TRBD2 may supply D (6 bases each). Per the germline V gene, CDR1 is SNHLY and CDR2 is FYNNEI. Between the trimmed V and J ends, which lost 4 bases and 6 bases, there was a span of 15 bases. This CDR3 contains 15 residues. The DNA of the CDR3 is TGTGCCAGCAGTGGCACAGGGACTCTAGCCGGGGAGCTGTTTTTT. Residues: CASSGTGTLAGELFF.